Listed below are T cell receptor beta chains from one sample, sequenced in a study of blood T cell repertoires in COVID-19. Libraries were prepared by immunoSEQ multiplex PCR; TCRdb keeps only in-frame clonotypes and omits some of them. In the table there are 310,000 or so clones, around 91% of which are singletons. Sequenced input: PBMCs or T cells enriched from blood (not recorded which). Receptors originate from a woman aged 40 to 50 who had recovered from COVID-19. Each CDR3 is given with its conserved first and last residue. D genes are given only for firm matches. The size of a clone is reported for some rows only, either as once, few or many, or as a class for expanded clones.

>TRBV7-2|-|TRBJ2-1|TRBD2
CASSTRGVNEQFF
TGTGCCAGCAGCACCCGGGGGGTCAATGAGCAGTTCTTC
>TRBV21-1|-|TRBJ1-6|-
CASSKGLQGPNSPLHF
TGTGCCAGCAGCAAGGGATTACAGGGGCCGAATTCACCCCTCCACTTT
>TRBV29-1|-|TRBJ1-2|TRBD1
CSVEETGQKKYGYTF
TGCAGCGTTGAAGAGACGGGACAGAAGAAATATGGCTACACCTTC
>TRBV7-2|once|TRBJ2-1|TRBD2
CASSPGLEINEQFF
TGTGCCAGCAGCCCGGGACTAGAGATCAACGAGCAGTTCTTC
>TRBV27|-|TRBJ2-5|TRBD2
CASSGGLAGVGETQYF
TGTGCCAGCAGCGGAGGACTAGCGGGGGTCGGGGAGACCCAGTACTTC
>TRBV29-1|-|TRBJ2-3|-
CSTKTGGSDTQYF
TGCAGCACAAAGACCGGGGGTTCAGATACGCAGTATTTT
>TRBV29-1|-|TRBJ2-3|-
CSVEGASFTDTQYF
TGCAGCGTTGAAGGGGCCAGCTTCACAGATACGCAGTATTTT
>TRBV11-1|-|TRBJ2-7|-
CASSQISGSSYEQYF
TGTGCCAGCAGCCAAATCTCCGGGAGCTCCTACGAGCAGTACTTC
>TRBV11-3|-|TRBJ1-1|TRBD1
CASSQGVYGNTEAFF
TGTGCCAGCAGCCAGGGGGTTTATGGGAACACTGAAGCTTTCTTT
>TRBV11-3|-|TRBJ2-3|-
CASSLEFFSDTQYF
TGTGCCAGCAGCTTAGAATTCTTTTCTGATACGCAGTATTTT
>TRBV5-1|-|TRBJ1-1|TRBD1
CASSSRTGVEAFF
TGCGCCAGCAGCAGTAGGACAGGCGTAGAAGCTTTCTTT
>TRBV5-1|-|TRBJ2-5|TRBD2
CASSFLAGVEETQYF
TGCGCCAGCAGCTTCCTAGCGGGGGTGGAAGAGACCCAGTACTTC
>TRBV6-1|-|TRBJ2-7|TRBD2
CASSVRTSGRGSYEQYF
TGTGCCAGCAGTGTCCGGACTAGCGGGAGGGGATCCTACGAGCAGTACTTC
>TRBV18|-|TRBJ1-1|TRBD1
CASSLRTGVETEAFF
TGTGCCAGCTCCCTAAGGACAGGGGTGGAGACTGAAGCTTTCTTT
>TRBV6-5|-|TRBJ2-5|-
CASSYGQVQETQYF
TGTGCCAGCAGTTACGGGCAGGTTCAAGAGACCCAGTACTTC
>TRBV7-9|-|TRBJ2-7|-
CASSRVDISYEQYF
TGTGCCAGCAGCAGGGTGGACATCTCCTACGAGCAGTACTTC
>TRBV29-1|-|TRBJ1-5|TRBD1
CSVAGGLDQPQHF
TGCAGCGTTGCAGGGGGCCTTGATCAGCCCCAGCATTTT
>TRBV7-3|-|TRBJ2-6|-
CASSLNPGPGLHLTF
TGTGCCAGCAGCTTAAACCCGGGTCCCGGATTACACCTGACTTTC
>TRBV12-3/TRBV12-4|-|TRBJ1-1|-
CASRRRGDTEAFF
TGTGCCAGCAGACGACGGGGGGACACTGAAGCTTTCTTT
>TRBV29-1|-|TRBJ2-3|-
CSVADSPSTDTQYF
TGCAGCGTCGCGGACAGCCCCAGCACAGATACGCAGTATTTT
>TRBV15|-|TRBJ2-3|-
CATSREMRDTQYF
TGTGCCACCAGCAGAGAAATGAGGGATACGCAGTATTTT
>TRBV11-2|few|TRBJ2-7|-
CASSLDLRSSYEQYF
TGTGCCAGCAGCTTAGATCTGCGGAGCTCCTACGAGCAGTACTTC
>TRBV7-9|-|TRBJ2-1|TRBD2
CASSATSGGRDEQFF
TGTGCCAGCAGCGCGACTAGCGGGGGGAGAGATGAGCAGTTCTTC
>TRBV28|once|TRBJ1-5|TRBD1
CASILQGAYQPQHF
TGTGCCAGCATCCTACAGGGGGCGTATCAGCCCCAGCATTTT
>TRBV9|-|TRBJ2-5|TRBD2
CASSPRRVAGRETQYF
TGTGCCAGCAGCCCGCGGAGGGTAGCGGGAAGAGAGACCCAGTACTTC
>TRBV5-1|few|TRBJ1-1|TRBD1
CASSLVEGAATEAFF
TGCGCCAGCAGCTTGGTTGAGGGGGCAGCCACTGAAGCTTTCTTT
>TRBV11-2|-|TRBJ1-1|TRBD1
CASSSNRGSNTEAFF
TGTGCCAGCAGCTCAAACAGGGGGTCGAACACTGAAGCTTTCTTT
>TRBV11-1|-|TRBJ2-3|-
CASSSRQGTDTQYF
TGTGCCAGCAGCTCCCGACAGGGCACAGATACGCAGTATTTT
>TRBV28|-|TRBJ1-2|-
CASSLLAQRGYTF
TGTGCCAGCAGTTTATTGGCCCAACGTGGCTACACCTTC
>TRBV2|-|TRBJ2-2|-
CASSEVLTGELFF
TGTGCCAGCAGTGAAGTGTTAACCGGGGAGCTGTTTTTT
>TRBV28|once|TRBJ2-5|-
CASRDPAGETQYF
TGTGCCAGCAGAGACCCGGCGGGAGAGACCCAGTACTTC
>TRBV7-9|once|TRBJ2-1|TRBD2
CASTLSGGEQFF
TGTGCCAGCACCCTTTCGGGGGGAGAGCAGTTCTTC
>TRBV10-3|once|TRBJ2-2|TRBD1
CAISVDRANTGELFF
TGTGCCATCAGCGTGGACAGGGCGAACACCGGGGAGCTGTTTTTT
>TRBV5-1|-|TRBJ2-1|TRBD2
CASSLTAGVYNEQFF
TGCGCCAGCAGCTTGACAGCGGGAGTTTACAATGAGCAGTTCTTC
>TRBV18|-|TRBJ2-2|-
CASSPRVNTGELFF
TGTGCCAGCTCACCTAGAGTGAACACCGGGGAGCTGTTTTTT
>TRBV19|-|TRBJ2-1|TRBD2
CASSTHLAESYNEQFF
TGTGCCAGTAGTACTCACCTAGCGGAAAGCTACAATGAGCAGTTCTTC
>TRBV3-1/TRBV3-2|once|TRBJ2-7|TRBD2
CATFDSGGRYEQYF
TGTGCCACGTTTGATAGCGGGGGTCGCTACGAGCAGTACTTC
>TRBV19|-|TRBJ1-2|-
CASSPSGALPYGYTF
TGTGCCAGTAGTCCCTCAGGGGCCCTCCCCTATGGCTACACCTTC
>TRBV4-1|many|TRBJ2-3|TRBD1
CASSQGTGRLTDTQYF
TGCGCCAGCAGCCAAGGGACAGGGCGATTAACAGATACGCAGTATTTT
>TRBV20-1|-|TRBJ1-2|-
CSAGPSYGYTF
TGCAGTGCTGGGCCGAGCTATGGCTACACCTTC